The 3 T cell receptor beta chains in this list originate from one sample, sequenced in a study of OX40 agonist ivuxolimab in advanced cancers. Library preparation used the immunoSEQ multiplex PCR assay. The immuneACCESS repertoire file appears here via TCRdb, limited to in-frame rearrangements. These files lack a portion of the clones; in checked studies, under half of the deficit traces to unresolved V genes, and the cause of the others is not known. The sample table holds some 54,000 clones, of which approximately 80% were seen once. 5.5% to 7% of the sample rests with the top ten. This specimen was CD4+ or CD8+ T cells sorted from blood, taken in a trial of the OX40 agonist ivuxolimab. Every receptor here comes from an adult with an advanced solid tumor such as melanoma, head and neck, liver or kidney cancer.

V usage is TRBV9 and J usage is TRBJ2-7; TRBD1 agrees at 7 bases. CDR3 size: 17 residues. Germline CDR1 is SGDLS and CDR2 is YYNGEE. The trim removed 0 bases at V and 2 bases at J, leaving 11 bases unmatched. The CDR3 protein is CASSVGDVRQGAYEQYF. The DNA of the CDR3 is TGTGCCAGCAGCGTAGGGGATGTAAGGCAGGGGGCCTACGAGCAGTACTTC.

The chain links TRBV5-8 to TRBJ1-6, with 7 bases fitting TRBD1. The CDR3 totals 14 residues. V shed 0 bases, J shed 7 bases, and the junction held 1 base outside the gene matches. CDR1 is SGHTS and CDR2 is YDEGEE in the germline V gene. The CDR3 DNA reads TGTGCCAGCAGCTTGGGACAGGGAAATTCACCCCTCCACTTT. Encoded protein: CASSLGQGNSPLHF.

The rearrangement links TRBV19 to TRBJ1-5, with no clear D. Germline CDR1 LNHDA, CDR2 SQIVND (reference sequence). The V gene lost 3 bases and the J gene lost 7 bases, with 7 bases spanning the gap. This CDR3 has 12 residues. CDR3 sequence: CASSIQEQPQHF. In nucleotides, the CDR3 is TGTGCCAGTAGTATCCAAGAACAGCCCCAGCATTTT.